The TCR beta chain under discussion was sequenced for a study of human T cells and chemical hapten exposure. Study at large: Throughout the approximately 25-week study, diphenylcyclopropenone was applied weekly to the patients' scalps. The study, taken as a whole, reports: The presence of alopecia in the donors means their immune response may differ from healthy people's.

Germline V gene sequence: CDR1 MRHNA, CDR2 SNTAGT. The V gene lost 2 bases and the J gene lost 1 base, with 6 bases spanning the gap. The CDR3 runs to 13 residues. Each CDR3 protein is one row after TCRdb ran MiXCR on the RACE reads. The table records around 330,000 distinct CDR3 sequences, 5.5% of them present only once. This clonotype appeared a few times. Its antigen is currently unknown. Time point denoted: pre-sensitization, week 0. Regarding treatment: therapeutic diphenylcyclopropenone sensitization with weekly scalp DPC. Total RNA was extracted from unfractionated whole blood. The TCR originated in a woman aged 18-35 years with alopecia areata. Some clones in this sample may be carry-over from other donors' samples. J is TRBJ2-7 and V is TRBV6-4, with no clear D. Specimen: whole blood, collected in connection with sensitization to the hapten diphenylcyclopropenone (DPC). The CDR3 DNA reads TGTGCCAGCAGTGACATAACGTCCTACGAGCAGTACTTC. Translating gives CASSDITSYEQYF.